The 11 T cell receptor beta chains below were found in one sample sequenced in a study of T cell responses to AZD1222 COVID-19 vaccine. TCRdb's copy holds only in-frame clones and misses some; the assay was immunoSEQ multiplex PCR. The table includes 200,000 or so clones, 75% to 90% detected once. This specimen was peripheral blood, taken on day 0 of MenACWY control vaccination. These receptors were taken from an adult in good health.

The V gene is TRBV3-1 (or the pseudogene TRBV3-2), the J gene TRBJ2-2, with a weak D call TRBD2 (6 bases). This CDR3 comprises 17 residues. V gave up 1 base and J gave up 2 bases, with 14 bases separating them. CDR1 is LGHDT, CDR2 YNNKEL, per germline (reference sequence). The CDR3 sequence is CASSQVFGGLNTGELFF. CDR3 DNA: TGTGCCAGCAGCCAAGTTTTCGGAGGGCTTAACACCGGGGAGCTGTTTTTT.

Comment on this clone: Germline and junction disagree at one end, which may indicate a read error. The V call is TRBV11-2, the J call TRBJ2-5; D may be TRBD1 (5 bases). This CDR3 region has 11 residues. Germline assignment: CDR1 SGHAT and CDR2 FQNNGV. In DNA form, the CDR3 reads TGTGCCAGCAGCTTAGAGGGGCCCTTGCACTTC. Translating it yields CASSLEGPLHF.

V gene TRBV23-1 combines with J gene TRBJ2-1; 8 nucleotides match TRBD2. TRBV23-1 is identified as an open reading frame with a role that is uncertain. The CDR3 covers 19 residues. J was trimmed by 1 base and V by 2 bases; bases with no gene match: 13. The CDR3 reads CASSQPPRPLAVSYNEQFF. CDR3 coding DNA: TGCGCCAGCAGTCAACCCCCAAGGCCACTAGCGGTTTCCTACAATGAGCAGTTCTTC.

A single count supports this clone. This rearrangement joins TRBV6-5 to TRBJ2-2; the match to TRBD1 covers 9 bases. V trimming: 8 bases; J trimming: 3 bases; junction bases outside the gene matches: 7. The CDR3 runs 15 residues. Germline CDR1 and CDR2: MNHEY and SVGAGI. The CDR3 DNA reads TGTGCCAGCTGCCCGGGACAGGGTTACACCGGGGAGCTGTTTTTT. This sequence encodes CASCPGQGYTGELFF.

This chain links TRBV19 with TRBJ1-1; D not certain. CDR1 LNHDA and CDR2 SQIVND come from the germline V gene (reference sequence). Trimming pared 6 bases from V and 1 base from J, leaving 9 bases between. The CDR3 runs to 13 residues. CDR3 bases: TGTGCCAGTAGCCCGGACCAGAACACTGAAGCTTTCTTT. Its protein product is CASSPDQNTEAFF.

This clone was counted only a few times. The V gene is TRBV28, the J gene TRBJ1-3; D remains unclear. The V end lost 5 bases, the J end lost 0 bases, and 8 bases lay between the germline ends. CDR3 length: 14 amino acids. Germline V gene sequence: CDR1 MDHEN, CDR2 SYDVKM. CDR3: CASSPPLSGNTIYF. The CDR3 coding sequence is TGTGCCAGCAGTCCCCCCCTCTCTGGAAACACCATATATTTT.

This chain joins TRBV9 and TRBJ2-7; D unresolved. The germline V gene encodes CDR1 SGDLS and CDR2 YYNGEE. V lost 1 base to trimming and J lost 2 bases, with 10 bases between them. This CDR3 has 14 residues. CDR3 nucleotides: TGTGCCAGCAGCGTACTCGGGCAGCCCTACGAGCAGTACTTC. Encoded protein: CASSVLGQPYEQYF.

This chain uses TRBV19 with TRBJ1-6; the D is unclear. The CDR3 loop spans 15 amino acids. From germline, CDR1 is LNHDA and CDR2 SQIVND (reference sequence). The V end was cut by 3 bases, the J end by 5 bases, with 11 bases between. The CDR3 sequence is CASSMGSPHNSPLHF. The CDR3 DNA follows: TGTGCCAGTAGTATGGGCAGTCCCCATAATTCACCCCTCCACTTT.

A few counts support this clone. The chain has TRBV27 and TRBJ2-2; the D is unclear. Trimming left V 4 bases short and J 2 bases short, with 8 bases between. The germline CDR1 and CDR2 sequences are MNHEY and SMNVEV (reference sequence). This CDR3 is built from 14 residues. The CDR3 loop reads CASSSNRNTGELFF. The CDR3 region has the DNA TGTGCCAGCAGTTCCAACAGAAACACCGGGGAGCTGTTTTTT.

This clone was detected only once. This chain joins TRBV28 and TRBJ1-5, with D tentatively TRBD1 (6 bases). Germline values: CDR1 MDHEN, CDR2 SYDVKM. This CDR3 is built from 13 residues. V gave up 5 bases and J gave up 9 bases, with 14 bases separating them. The CDR3 is CASSATGTTPQHF. The CDR3 DNA follows: TGTGCCAGCAGTGCGACAGGTACTACGCCCCAGCATTTT.

The gene calls are TRBV28 and TRBJ2-2; TRBD1 might be the D (5 bases). The CDR3 length is 17 residues. The germline CDR1 and CDR2 sequences are MDHEN and SYDVKM. V was trimmed by 6 bases and J by 0 bases, leaving 17 bases between them. CDR3 DNA: TGTGCCAGCAGCGCAGGCCCAGGGAACGCGAACACCGGGGAGCTGTTTTTT. Its protein product is CASSAGPGNANTGELFF.